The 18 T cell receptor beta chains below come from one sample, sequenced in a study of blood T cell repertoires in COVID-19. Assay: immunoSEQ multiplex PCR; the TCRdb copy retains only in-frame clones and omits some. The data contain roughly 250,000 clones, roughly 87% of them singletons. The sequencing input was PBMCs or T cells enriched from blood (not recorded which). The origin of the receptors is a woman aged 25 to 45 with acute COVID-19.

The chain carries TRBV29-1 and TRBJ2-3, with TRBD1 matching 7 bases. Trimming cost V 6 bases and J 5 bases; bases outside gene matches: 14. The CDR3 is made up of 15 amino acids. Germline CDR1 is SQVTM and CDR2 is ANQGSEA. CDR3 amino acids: CSVPGAQGSRDTQYF. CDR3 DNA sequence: TGCAGCGTCCCCGGGGCACAGGGGAGTCGAGATACGCAGTATTTT.

The CDR3: CASSVDGEPPLHF. The CDR3 nucleotides are TGTGCCAGCAGTGTCGACGGGGAGCCACCCCTCCACTTT. The chain links TRBV2 to TRBJ1-6; unclear D gene. The V end was cut by 4 bases, the J end by 11 bases, with 12 bases between. The CDR3 has 13 amino acids. The germline V gene encodes CDR1 SNHLY and CDR2 FYNNEI.

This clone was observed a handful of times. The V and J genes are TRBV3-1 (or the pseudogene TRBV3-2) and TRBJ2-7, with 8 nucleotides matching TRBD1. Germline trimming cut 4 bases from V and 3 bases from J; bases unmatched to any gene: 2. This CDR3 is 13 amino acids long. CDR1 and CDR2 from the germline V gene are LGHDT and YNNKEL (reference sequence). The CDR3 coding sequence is TGTGCCAGCAGCCGGGACAGGTACTACGAGCAGTACTTC. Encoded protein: CASSRDRYYEQYF.

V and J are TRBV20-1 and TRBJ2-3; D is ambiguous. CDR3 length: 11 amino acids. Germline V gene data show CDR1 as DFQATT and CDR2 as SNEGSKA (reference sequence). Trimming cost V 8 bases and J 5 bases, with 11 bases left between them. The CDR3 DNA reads TGCAGTCAACTTTCGGGAGATACGCAGTATTTT. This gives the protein CSQLSGDTQYF.

The CDR3 sequence is CASSLRLRGYPQHF. DNA for the CDR3: TGTGCCAGCAGCCTACGCTTAAGGGGGTATCCCCAGCATTTT. The gene calls are TRBV7-9 and TRBJ1-5; a possible D gene is TRBD1 (6 bases). The CDR3 spans 14 residues. Germline assignment: CDR1 SEHNR and CDR2 FQNEAQ (reference sequence). V lost 5 bases and J 10 bases, leaving 18 bases between the germline ends.

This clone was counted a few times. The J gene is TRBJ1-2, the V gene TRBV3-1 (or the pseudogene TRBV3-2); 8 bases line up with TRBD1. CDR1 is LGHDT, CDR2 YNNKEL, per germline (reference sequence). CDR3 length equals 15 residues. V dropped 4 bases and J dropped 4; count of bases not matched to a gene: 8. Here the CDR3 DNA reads TGTGCCAGCAGCCCGCAGGGGGCGCTTGGCTATGGCTACACCTTC. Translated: CASSPQGALGYGYTF.

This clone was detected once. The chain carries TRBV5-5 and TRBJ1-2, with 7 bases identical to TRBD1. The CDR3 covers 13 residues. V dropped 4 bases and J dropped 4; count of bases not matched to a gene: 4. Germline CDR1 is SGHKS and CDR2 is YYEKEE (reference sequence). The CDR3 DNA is TGTGCCAGCAGCGAGGACAGGTTCTATGGCTACACCTTC. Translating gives CASSEDRFYGYTF.

CDR3 in amino acids: CATGTGAGTGELFF. DNA of the CDR3: TGTGCCACAGGGACAGGGGCCGGGACCGGGGAGCTGTTTTTT. The chain has TRBV24-1 and TRBJ2-2; 10 positions agree with TRBD1. CDR3 length equals 14 residues. Germline CDR1 and CDR2: KGHDR and SFDVKD. V was pared by 10 bases and J by 5 bases, with 6 bases of the junction left unmatched.

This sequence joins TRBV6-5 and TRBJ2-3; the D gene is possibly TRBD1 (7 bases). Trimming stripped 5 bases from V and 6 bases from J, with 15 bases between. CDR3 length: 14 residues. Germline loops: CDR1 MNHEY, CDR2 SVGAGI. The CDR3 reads CASSPQGGWDTQYF. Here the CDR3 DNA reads TGTGCCAGCAGTCCTCAGGGGGGTTGGGATACGCAGTATTTT.

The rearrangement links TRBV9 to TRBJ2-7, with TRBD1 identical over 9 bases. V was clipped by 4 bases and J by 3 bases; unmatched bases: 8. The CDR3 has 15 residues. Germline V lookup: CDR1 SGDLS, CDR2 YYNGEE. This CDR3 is CASSPGQGRVYEQYF. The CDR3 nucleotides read TGTGCCAGCAGCCCAGGACAGGGGAGGGTCTACGAGCAGTACTTC.

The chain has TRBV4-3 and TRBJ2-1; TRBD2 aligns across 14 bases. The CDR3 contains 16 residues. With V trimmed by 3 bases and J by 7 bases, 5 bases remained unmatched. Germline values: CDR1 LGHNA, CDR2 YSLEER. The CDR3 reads CASSHAGLAGVNEQFF. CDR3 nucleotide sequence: TGCGCCAGCAGCCACGCGGGACTAGCGGGAGTTAATGAGCAGTTCTTC.

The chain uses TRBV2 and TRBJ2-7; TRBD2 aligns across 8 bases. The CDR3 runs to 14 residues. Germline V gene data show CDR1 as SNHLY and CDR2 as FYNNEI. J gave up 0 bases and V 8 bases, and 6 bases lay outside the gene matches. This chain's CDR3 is CASEGGGSSYEQYF. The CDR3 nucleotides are TGTGCCAGCGAAGGCGGGGGGAGCTCCTACGAGCAGTACTTC.

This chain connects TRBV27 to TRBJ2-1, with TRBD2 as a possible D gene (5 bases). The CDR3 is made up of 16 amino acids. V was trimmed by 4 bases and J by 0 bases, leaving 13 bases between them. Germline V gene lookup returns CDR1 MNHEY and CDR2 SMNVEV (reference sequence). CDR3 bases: TGTGCCAGCAGTTCACAGAACGGAGGCTCCTACAATGAGCAGTTCTTC. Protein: CASSSQNGGSYNEQFF.

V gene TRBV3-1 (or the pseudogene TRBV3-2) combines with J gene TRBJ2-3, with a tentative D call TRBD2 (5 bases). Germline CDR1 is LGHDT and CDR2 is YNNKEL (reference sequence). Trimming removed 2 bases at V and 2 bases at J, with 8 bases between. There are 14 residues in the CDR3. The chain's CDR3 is CASSQWTVTDTQYF. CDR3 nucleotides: TGTGCCAGCAGCCAATGGACTGTCACAGATACGCAGTATTTT.

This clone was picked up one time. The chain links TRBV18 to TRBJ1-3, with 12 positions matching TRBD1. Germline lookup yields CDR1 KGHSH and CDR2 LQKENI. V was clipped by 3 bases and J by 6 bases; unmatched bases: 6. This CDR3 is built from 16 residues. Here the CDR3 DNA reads TGTGCCAGCTCACCGGGGACAGGGGGCGTTTTAAACACCATATATTTT. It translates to CASSPGTGGVLNTIYF.

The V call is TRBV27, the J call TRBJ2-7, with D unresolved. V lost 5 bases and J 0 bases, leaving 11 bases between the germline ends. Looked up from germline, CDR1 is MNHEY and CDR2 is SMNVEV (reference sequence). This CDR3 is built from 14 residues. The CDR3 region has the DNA TGTGCCAGCAGTCCGCGGTTTTCCTCCTACGAGCAGTACTTC. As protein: CASSPRFSSYEQYF.

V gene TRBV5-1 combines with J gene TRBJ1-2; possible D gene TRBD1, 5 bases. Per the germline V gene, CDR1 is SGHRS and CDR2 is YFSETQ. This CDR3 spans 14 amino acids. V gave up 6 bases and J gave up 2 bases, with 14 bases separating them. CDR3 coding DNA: TGCGCCAGCACCCGGGACTCCATGAACTATGGCTACACCTTC. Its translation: CASTRDSMNYGYTF.

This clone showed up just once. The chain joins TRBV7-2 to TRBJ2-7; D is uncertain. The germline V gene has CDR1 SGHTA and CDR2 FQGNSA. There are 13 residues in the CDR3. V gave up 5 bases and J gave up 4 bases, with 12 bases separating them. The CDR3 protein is CASSPGLTYEQYF. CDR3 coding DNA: TGTGCCAGCAGCCCCGGTTTAACTTACGAGCAGTACTTC. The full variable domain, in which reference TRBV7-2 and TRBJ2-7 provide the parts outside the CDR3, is GAGVSQSPSNKVTEKGKDVELRCDPISGHTALYWYRQSLGQGLEFLIYFQGNSAPDKSGLPSDRFSAERTGGSVSTLTIQRTQQEDSAVYLCASSPGLTYEQYFGPGTRLTVT.